This T cell receptor beta chain derives from a study of cytomegalovirus exposure and HLA in healthy donors. From germline, CDR1 is SGHKS and CDR2 YYEKEE (reference sequence). Trimming pared 5 bases from V and 4 bases from J, leaving 12 bases between. This CDR3 is 13 amino acids long. Clones were sequenced by immunoSEQ multiplex PCR, and TCRdb holds only the in-frame ones, with some missing. The data show under 250,000 clones, just under 90% seen once. This receptor was obtained from a man between 18 and 29 years old in good health and CMV-seronegative. The chain recombines TRBV5-5 with TRBJ1-2; the D gene is possibly TRBD1 (6 bases). Material: PBMCs. CDR3 region: CASRPTGFYGYTF. The CDR3 region has the DNA TGTGCCAGCAGACCCACAGGGTTCTATGGCTACACCTTC.